The next 3 T cell receptor beta chains were all read from a single sample in a study of T-cell reconstitution after alpha-beta-depleted transplantation in children. Molecular barcoding with unique molecular identifiers was used for the TCRbeta library. TCRdb ran MiXCR on the PCR reads and lists one entry per CDR3 protein. The table records 190,000 or so distinct CDR3 sequences, approximately 6.6% of them present only once. The sequencing here drew on PBMCs from the stem cell graft donor, taken from the stem cell graft. Receptors were obtained from a human donor who donated a stem cell graft to a child with Wiskott-Aldrich syndrome.

This clonotype was observed many times. This chain joins TRBV27 and TRBJ2-1; 13 nucleotides line up with TRBD2. CDR3 length equals 17 residues. Germline CDR1 MNHEY, CDR2 SMNVEV (reference sequence). J gave up 3 bases and V 5 bases, and 7 bases lay outside the gene matches. This chain's CDR3 is CASSRWTSGSVYNEQFF. The CDR3 DNA follows: TGTGCCAGCAGTCGATGGACTAGCGGGAGCGTCTACAATGAGCAGTTCTTC.

V gene TRBV20-1 combines with J gene TRBJ2-3; the D gene is possibly TRBD1 (6 bases). This CDR3 is 16 amino acids long. Trimming pared 0 bases from V and 4 bases from J, leaving 17 bases between. The germline gives CDR1 DFQATT, CDR2 SNEGSKA (reference sequence). CDR3 nucleotides: TGCAGTGCTAGAGACTCGGGACAATCTGTGGCAGATACGCAGTATTTT. It is translated as CSARDSGQSVADTQYF.

This clonotype was recorded many times. The V gene is TRBV7-2, the J gene TRBJ2-1, with 11 bases fitting TRBD2. Germline CDR1 and CDR2: SGHTA and FQGNSA. The CDR3 contains 15 residues. J was trimmed by 7 bases and V by 1 base; bases with no gene match: 3. CDR3 residues: CASSLGLAGSNEQFF. The CDR3, as DNA: TGTGCCAGCAGCTTAGGACTAGCGGGATCAAATGAGCAGTTCTTC.